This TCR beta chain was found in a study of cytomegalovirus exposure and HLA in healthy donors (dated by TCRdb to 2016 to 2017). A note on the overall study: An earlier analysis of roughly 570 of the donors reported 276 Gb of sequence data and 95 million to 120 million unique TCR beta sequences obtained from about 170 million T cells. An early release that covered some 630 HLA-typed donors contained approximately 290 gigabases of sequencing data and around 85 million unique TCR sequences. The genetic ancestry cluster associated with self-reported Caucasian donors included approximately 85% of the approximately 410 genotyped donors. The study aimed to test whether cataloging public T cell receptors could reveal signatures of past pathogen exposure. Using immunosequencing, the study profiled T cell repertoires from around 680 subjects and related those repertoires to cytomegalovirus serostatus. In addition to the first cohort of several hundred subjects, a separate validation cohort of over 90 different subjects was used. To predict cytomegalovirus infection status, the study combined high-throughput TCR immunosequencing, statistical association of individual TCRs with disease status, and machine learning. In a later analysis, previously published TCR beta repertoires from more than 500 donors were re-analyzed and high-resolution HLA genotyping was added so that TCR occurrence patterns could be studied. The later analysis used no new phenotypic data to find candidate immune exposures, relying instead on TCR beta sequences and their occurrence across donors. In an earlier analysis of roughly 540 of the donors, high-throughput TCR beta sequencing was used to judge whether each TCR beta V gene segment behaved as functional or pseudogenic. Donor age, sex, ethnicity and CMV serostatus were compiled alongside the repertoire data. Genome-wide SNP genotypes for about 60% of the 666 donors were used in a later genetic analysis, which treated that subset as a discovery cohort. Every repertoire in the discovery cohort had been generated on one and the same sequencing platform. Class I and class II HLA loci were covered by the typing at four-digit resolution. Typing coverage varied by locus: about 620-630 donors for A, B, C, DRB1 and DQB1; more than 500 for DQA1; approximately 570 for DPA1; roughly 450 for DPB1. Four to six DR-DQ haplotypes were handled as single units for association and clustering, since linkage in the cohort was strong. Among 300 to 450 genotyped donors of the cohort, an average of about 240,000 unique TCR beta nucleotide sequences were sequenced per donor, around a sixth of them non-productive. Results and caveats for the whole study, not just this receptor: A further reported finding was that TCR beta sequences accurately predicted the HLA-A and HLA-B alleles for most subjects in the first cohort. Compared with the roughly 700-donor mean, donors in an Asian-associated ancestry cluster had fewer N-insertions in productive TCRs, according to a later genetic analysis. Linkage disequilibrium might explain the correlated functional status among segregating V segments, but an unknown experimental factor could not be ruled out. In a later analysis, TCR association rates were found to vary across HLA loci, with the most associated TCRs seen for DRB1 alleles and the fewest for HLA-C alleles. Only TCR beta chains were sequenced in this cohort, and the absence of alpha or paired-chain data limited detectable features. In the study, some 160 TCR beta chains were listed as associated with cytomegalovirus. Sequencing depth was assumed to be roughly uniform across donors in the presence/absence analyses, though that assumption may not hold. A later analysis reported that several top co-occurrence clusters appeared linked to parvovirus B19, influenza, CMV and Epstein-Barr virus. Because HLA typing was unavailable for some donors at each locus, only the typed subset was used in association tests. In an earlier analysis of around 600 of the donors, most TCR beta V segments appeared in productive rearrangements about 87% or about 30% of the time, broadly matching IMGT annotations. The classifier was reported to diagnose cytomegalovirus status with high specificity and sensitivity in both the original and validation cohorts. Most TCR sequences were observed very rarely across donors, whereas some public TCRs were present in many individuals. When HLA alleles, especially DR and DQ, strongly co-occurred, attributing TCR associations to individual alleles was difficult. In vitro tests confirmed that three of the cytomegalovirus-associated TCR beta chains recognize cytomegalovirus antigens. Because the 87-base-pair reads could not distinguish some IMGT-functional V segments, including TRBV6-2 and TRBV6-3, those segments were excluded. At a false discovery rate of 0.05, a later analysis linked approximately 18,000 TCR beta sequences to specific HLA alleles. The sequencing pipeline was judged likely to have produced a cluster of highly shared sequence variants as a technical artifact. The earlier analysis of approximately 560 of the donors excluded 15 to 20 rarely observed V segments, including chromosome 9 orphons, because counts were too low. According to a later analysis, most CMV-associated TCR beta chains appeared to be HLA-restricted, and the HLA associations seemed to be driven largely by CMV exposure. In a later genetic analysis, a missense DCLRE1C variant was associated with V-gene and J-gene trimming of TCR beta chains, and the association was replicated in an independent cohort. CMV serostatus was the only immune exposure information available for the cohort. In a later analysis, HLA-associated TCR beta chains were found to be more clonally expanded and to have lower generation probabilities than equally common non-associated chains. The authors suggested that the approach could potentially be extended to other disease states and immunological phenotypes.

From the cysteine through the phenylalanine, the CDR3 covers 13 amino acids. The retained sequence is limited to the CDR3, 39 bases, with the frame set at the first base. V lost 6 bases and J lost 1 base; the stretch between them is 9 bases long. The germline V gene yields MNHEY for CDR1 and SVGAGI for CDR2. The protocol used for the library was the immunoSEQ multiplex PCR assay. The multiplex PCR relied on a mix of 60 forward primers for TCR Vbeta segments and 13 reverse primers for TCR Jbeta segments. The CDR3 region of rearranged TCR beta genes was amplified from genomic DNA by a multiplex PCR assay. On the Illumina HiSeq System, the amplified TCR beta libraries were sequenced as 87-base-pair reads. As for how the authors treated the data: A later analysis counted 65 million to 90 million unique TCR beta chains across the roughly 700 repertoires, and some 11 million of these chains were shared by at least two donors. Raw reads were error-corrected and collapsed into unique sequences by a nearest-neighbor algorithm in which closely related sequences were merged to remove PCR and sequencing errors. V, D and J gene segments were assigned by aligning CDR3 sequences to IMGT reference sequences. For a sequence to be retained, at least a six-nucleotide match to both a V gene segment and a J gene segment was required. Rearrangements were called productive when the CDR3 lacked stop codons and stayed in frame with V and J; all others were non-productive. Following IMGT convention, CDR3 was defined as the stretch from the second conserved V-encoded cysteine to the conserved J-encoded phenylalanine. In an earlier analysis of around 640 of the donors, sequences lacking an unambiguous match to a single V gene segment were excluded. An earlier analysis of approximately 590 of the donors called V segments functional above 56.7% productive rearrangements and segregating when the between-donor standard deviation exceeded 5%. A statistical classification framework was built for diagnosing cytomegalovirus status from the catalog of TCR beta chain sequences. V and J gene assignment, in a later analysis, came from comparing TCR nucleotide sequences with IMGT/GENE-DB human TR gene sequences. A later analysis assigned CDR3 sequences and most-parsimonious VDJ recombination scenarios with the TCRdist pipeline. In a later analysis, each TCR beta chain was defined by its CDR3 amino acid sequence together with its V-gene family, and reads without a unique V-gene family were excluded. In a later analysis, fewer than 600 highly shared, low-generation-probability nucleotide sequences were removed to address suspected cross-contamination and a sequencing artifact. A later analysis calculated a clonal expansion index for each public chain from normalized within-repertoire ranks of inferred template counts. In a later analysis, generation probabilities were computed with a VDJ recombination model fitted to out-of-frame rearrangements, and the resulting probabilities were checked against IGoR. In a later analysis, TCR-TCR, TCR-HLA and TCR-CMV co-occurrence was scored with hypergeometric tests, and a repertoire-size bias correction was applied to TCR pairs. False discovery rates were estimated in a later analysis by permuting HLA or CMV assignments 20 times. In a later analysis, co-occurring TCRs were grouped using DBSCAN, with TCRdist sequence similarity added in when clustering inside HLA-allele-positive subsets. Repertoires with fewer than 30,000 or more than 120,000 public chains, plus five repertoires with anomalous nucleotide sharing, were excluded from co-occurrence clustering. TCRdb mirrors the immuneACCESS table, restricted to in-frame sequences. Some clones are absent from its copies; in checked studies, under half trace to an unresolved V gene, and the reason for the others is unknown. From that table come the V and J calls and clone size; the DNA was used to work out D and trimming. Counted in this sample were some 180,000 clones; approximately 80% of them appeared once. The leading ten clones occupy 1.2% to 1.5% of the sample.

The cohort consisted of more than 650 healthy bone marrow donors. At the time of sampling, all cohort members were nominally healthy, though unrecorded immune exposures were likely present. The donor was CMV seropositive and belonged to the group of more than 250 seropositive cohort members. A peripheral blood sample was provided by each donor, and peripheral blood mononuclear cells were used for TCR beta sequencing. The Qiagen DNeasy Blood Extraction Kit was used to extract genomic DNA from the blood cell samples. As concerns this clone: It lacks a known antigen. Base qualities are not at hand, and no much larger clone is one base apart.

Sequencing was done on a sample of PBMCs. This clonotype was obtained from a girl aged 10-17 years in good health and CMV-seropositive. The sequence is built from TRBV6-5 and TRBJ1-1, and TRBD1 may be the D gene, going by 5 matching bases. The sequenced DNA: TGTGCCAGCAGACAGGACACGAACACTGAAGCTTTCTTT. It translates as CASRQDTNTEAFF.